A single sample gave rise to the 14 T cell receptor beta chains below, sequenced in a study of early T cells in non-severe SARS-CoV-2 infection. TCRdb analysed the 5' RACE reads with MiXCR anew, one entry per CDR3 protein. The table records about 57,000 distinct CDR3 sequences, roughly a tenth of them present only once. Sequencing input: whole blood. The origin of the receptors is an adult who was a healthcare worker with PCR-confirmed SARS-CoV-2 infection or an uninfected control (not recorded which).

This clonotype was recorded many times. This chain uses TRBV7-9 with TRBJ1-2; D possibly corresponds to TRBD1 (5 bases). This CDR3 comprises 16 residues. V lost 2 bases and J 0 bases, leaving 13 bases between the germline ends. CDR1 SEHNR and CDR2 FQNEAQ come from the germline V gene (reference sequence). In DNA, the CDR3 is TGTGCCAGCAGCTTAAAAAGATCGGGACCTAACTATGGCTACACCTTC. Its protein product is CASSLKRSGPNYGYTF. Variable domain in full (rest from reference TRBV7-9 and TRBJ1-2): DTGVSQNPRHKITKRGQNVTFRCDPISEHNRLYWYRQTLGQGPEFLTYFQNEAQLEKSRLLSDRFSAERPKGSFSTLEIQRTEQGDSAMYLCASSLKRSGPNYGYTFGSGTRLTVV.

The chain joins TRBV2 to TRBJ1-2, with unresolved D. Trimming took 2 bases from V and 4 from J, leaving 5 bases between them. CDR3 length equals 12 residues. Germline CDR1 and CDR2: SNHLY and FYNNEI. CDR3 nucleotides: TGTGCCAGCAGTGAAACCGGCTATGGCTACACCTTC. Its protein product is CASSETGYGYTF.

This clonotype was observed a few times. Relative to the germline gene, one junction end is altered; a read error may explain this. The J gene is TRBJ1-3, the V gene TRBV13, with D tentatively TRBD1 (5 bases). The CDR3 spans 14 residues. Per the germline V gene, CDR1 is PRHDT and CDR2 is FYEKMQ (reference sequence). CDR3 residues: CASSLGQGRDTIYF. The CDR3 coding sequence is TGTGCCAGCAGCCTAGGCCAGGGAAGAGACACCATATATTTT.

This clonotype was seen only a few times. This sequence joins TRBV19 and TRBJ1-2; tentative D call: TRBD1 (5 bases). V lost 9 bases to trimming and J lost 4 bases, with 21 bases between them. The CDR3 loop spans 15 amino acids. Germline V gene sequence: CDR1 LNHDA, CDR2 SQIVND (reference sequence). CDR3 nucleotide sequence: TGTGCCAGCAAATGGGCTTCCGGGGCTGGCTATGGCTACACCTTC. This codes for CASKWASGAGYGYTF.

The chain couples TRBV20-1 to TRBJ2-3; D not resolved. This CDR3 has 11 residues. Germline CDR1 DFQATT, CDR2 SNEGSKA (reference sequence). Trimming cost V 5 bases and J 6 bases, with 9 bases left between them. CDR3 DNA: TGCAGTGCTCGTCCGCGGGATACGCAGTATTTT. It yields the protein CSARPRDTQYF.

The genes are TRBV7-9 and TRBJ2-7, with 9 bases that match TRBD2. Germline assignment: CDR1 SEHNR and CDR2 FQNEAQ (reference sequence). J was trimmed by 3 bases and V by 4 bases; bases with no gene match: 7. The CDR3 is 15 residues long. The CDR3 loop reads CASSYLGSGSYEQYF. In DNA form, the CDR3 reads TGTGCCAGCAGCTATTTAGGTAGCGGGAGCTACGAGCAGTACTTC.

This clonotype was seen at least ten times. The chain couples TRBV18 to TRBJ2-5; the match to TRBD1 covers 10 bases. This CDR3 region has 15 residues. The ends lost 2 bases at V and 2 bases at J; junction bases unmatched: 2. Germline V CDR1 and CDR2: KGHSH, LQKENI. DNA for the CDR3: TGTGCCAGCTCACCAAGGGACAGGGGACAAGAGACCCAGTACTTC. Protein: CASSPRDRGQETQYF.

This clonotype showed up many times. The V and J genes are TRBV19 and TRBJ2-1; D is uncertain. Trimming stripped 1 base from V and 6 bases from J, with 10 bases between. The germline V gene encodes CDR1 LNHDA and CDR2 SQIVND (reference sequence). The CDR3 totals 14 residues. CDR3 protein: CASSIAPPANEQFF. The CDR3 DNA reads as TGTGCCAGTAGTATAGCCCCCCCTGCCAATGAGCAGTTCTTC.

The chain employs TRBV6-4 and TRBJ2-1, with a weak D call TRBD2 (5 bases). Germline-derived CDR1 and CDR2 are MRHNA and SNTAGT. CDR3 length: 13 residues. Trimming shortened V by 7 bases and J by 4 bases, and 11 bases separated the two germline ends. This CDR3 reads CASNYTRYNEQFF. CDR3 sequence (DNA): TGTGCCAGCAACTATACTAGATACAATGAGCAGTTCTTC.

This clonotype came up a few times. The chain recombines TRBV6-2 or TRBV6-3 with TRBJ1-4, with D maybe TRBD1 (5 bases). With 11 bases removed from V and 7 bases from J, the gap between germline ends came to 17 bases. This CDR3 spans 13 amino acids. Germline V gene lookup returns CDR1 MNHEY and CDR2 SVGEGT. The CDR3 DNA sequence: TGTGCCGGACGCGGTGGGGGGAGTGAAAAACTGTTTTTT. Encoded protein: CAGRGGGSEKLFF.

This clonotype was observed a few times. The chain couples TRBV27 to TRBJ1-5; 10 bases are shared with TRBD1. Germline trimming cut 5 bases from V and 4 bases from J; bases unmatched to any gene: 11. This CDR3 comprises 17 residues. Germline CDR1 and CDR2: MNHEY and SMNVEV (reference sequence). The CDR3: CASSPRQGAQSNQPQHF. DNA of the CDR3: TGTGCCAGCAGTCCGCGACAGGGGGCTCAGTCTAATCAGCCCCAGCATTTT.

The chain recombines TRBV20-1 with TRBJ2-7; TRBD1 aligns across 8 bases. This CDR3 contains 13 residues. J was trimmed by 5 bases and V by 4 bases; bases with no gene match: 7. Looked up from germline, CDR1 is DFQATT and CDR2 is SNEGSKA (reference sequence). For the CDR3, the DNA is TGCAGTGCTAAGGACAGGGAACTTAACGAGCAGTACTTC. It translates to CSAKDRELNEQYF.

This clonotype was seen a handful of times. The chain is built from TRBV5-1 and TRBJ2-1; 9 nucleotides line up with TRBD1. Germline V gene lookup returns CDR1 SGHRS and CDR2 YFSETQ. There are 15 residues in the CDR3. The trim removed 6 bases at V and 5 bases at J, leaving 9 bases unmatched. CDR3 DNA sequence: TGCGCCAGCACCGAAGGGACAGGGAGGAACAATGAGCAGTTCTTC. As protein: CASTEGTGRNNEQFF.

Details on this clonotype: A single base separates this from a much larger clone, so it may be a read error. The chain uses TRBV7-9 and TRBJ2-1; the match to TRBD2 covers 9 bases. The CDR3 totals 16 residues. Germline V gene data show CDR1 as SEHNR and CDR2 as FQNEAQ (reference sequence). Trimming took 5 bases from V and 2 from J; bases not matched to a gene: 7. The CDR3 spells CASSRLAGRTYNEQFF. The CDR3 DNA follows: TGTGCCAGCAGCCGCCTAGCGGGAAGGACCTACAATGAGCAGTTCTTC.